This entry lists 13 T cell receptor beta chains sequenced from one sample in a study of Ad26.COV2.S vaccination and SARS-CoV-2 variants. Treatment here: around 19 received Ad26.COV2.S at low or high dose, single or two shots; roughly 5 received placebo; per-sample allocation not given. Sampling happened 63 days after the first vaccine or placebo injection. Clones were read by immunoSEQ multiplex PCR, and TCRdb kept only the in-frame ones, dropping some. The sample holds under 550,000 clones, 80% to 95% seen once. The sequenced sample was peripheral blood, obtained in a trial of Ad26.COV2.S vaccine versus placebo. These receptors came from a person aged 18 to 59 who received the Ad26.COV2.S COVID-19 vaccine or a placebo.

This chain links TRBV7-6 with TRBJ2-5; D perhaps matches TRBD2 (7 bases). V lost 6 bases and J 3 bases, leaving 11 bases between the germline ends. There are 13 residues in the CDR3. Germline assignment: CDR1 SGHVS and CDR2 FNYEAQ. The CDR3 region is CASRGGAEETQYF. In nucleotides, the CDR3 is TGTGCCAGCAGGGGGGGGGCTGAAGAGACCCAGTACTTC.

The rearrangement links TRBV7-8 to TRBJ2-7, with D possibly being TRBD1 (6 bases). Trimming cost V 2 bases and J 2 bases, with 13 bases left between them. Germline V gene lookup returns CDR1 SGHVS and CDR2 FQNEAQ. CDR3 length: 15 amino acids. The CDR3: CASSLSRDTTYEQYF. The CDR3 DNA follows: TGTGCCAGCAGCTTATCCCGGGACACAACCTACGAGCAGTACTTC. Filled out from reference TRBV7-8 and TRBJ2-7, the complete variable domain reads GAGVSQSPRYKVAKRGQDVALRCDPISGHVSLFWYQQALGQGPEFLTYFQNEAQLDKSGLPSDRFFAERPEGSVSTLKIQRTQQEDSAVYLCASSLSRDTTYEQYFGPGTRLTVT.

The chain employs TRBV7-9 and TRBJ2-1; unclear D gene. Per germline, CDR1 SEHNR and CDR2 FQNEAQ (reference sequence). V lost 4 bases, J lost 8 bases, and 6 bases lay in between. The CDR3 is 11 residues long. CDR3 coding DNA: TGTGCCAGCAGCTCCATTCATGAGCAGTTCTTC. Amino acids: CASSSIHEQFF.

The rearrangement joins TRBV3-1 (or the pseudogene TRBV3-2) to TRBJ1-2; TRBD1 matches at 9 bases. V gave up 4 bases and J gave up 7 bases; unmatched junction bases: 10. Looked up from germline, CDR1 is LGHDT and CDR2 is YNNKEL (reference sequence). The CDR3 sequence is 15 residues long. The DNA of the CDR3 is TGTGCCAGCAGCCCTTACAGGGGGCGCGGTGTTGGCTACACCTTC. Its protein product is CASSPYRGRGVGYTF.

The chain has TRBV7-8 and TRBJ1-5; maybe TRBD1 (5 bases). In germline, CDR1 is SGHVS, CDR2 FQNEAQ. The CDR3 length is 17 residues. V was cut by 1 base and J by 2 bases, with 15 bases left in between. This CDR3 is CASSLVGTSGGNQPQHF. CDR3 sequence (DNA): TGTGCCAGCAGCTTAGTGGGGACGTCTGGAGGCAATCAGCCCCAGCATTTT. Full variable domain (outside the CDR3, taken from reference TRBV7-8 and TRBJ1-5): GAGVSQSPRYKVAKRGQDVALRCDPISGHVSLFWYQQALGQGPEFLTYFQNEAQLDKSGLPSDRFFAERPEGSVSTLKIQRTQQEDSAVYLCASSLVGTSGGNQPQHFGDGTRLSIL.

This rearrangement joins TRBV30 to TRBJ1-1; 7 bases are a match to TRBD1. Germline V lookup: CDR1 GTSNPN, CDR2 SVGIG (reference sequence). Trimming took 0 bases from V and 6 from J; bases not matched to a gene: 10. The CDR3 loop spans 15 amino acids. In DNA, the CDR3 is TGTGCCTGGAGTGTAGGGGGCCAACCCTGGCCTGAAGCTTTCTTT. This sequence encodes CAWSVGGQPWPEAFF.

This clone was seen a single time. The V call is TRBV28, the J call TRBJ2-5; 7 bases line up with TRBD1. V was clipped by 5 bases and J by 0 bases; unmatched bases: 9. CDR1 is MDHEN and CDR2 is SYDVKM in the germline V gene. This CDR3 has 16 residues. DNA of the CDR3: TGTGCCAGCAGTCCCGAAGGGACAGCGTACCAAGAGACCCAGTACTTC. Its protein product is CASSPEGTAYQETQYF.

The J gene is TRBJ1-3, the V gene TRBV12-1. TRBV12-1 represents a pseudogene. The CDR3 consists of 20 residues. The CDR3 here is CASSFVGWGVPARSGNTIYF. In nucleotides, the CDR3 is TGTGCCAGCAGCTTTGTAGGATGGGGGGTGCCGGCGCGCTCTGGAAACACCATATATTTT.

J is TRBJ1-5 and V is TRBV18; D unclear. V was clipped by 2 bases and J by 3 bases, with 11 bases between them. This CDR3 has 15 amino acids. The germline V gene encodes CDR1 KGHSH and CDR2 LQKENI. This chain's CDR3 is CASSPFPQNNQPQHF. For the CDR3, the DNA is TGTGCCAGCTCACCATTTCCCCAGAACAATCAGCCCCAGCATTTT.

The chain has TRBV5-6 and TRBJ1-4, with 7 bases aligning to TRBD1. CDR1 and CDR2 from the germline V gene are SGHDT and YYEEEE. V dropped 0 bases and J dropped 8; count of bases not matched to a gene: 7. The CDR3 is made up of 15 amino acids. CDR3 loop: CASSLGQGRREKLFF. For the CDR3, the DNA is TGTGCCAGCAGCTTGGGACAGGGTAGAAGAGAAAAACTGTTTTTT.

The chain uses TRBV10-3 and TRBJ2-7; tentative D call: TRBD1 (5 bases). Trimming took off 7 bases at V and 2 bases at J, with 12 bases between the two ends. The CDR3 consists of 13 residues. Looked up from germline, CDR1 is ENHRY and CDR2 is SYGVKD. The CDR3 DNA reads as TGTGCCATCATTTCGGACATTACCTACGAGCAGTACTTC. Translated: CAIISDITYEQYF.

The chain couples TRBV5-1 to TRBJ1-5; D is uncertain. V lost 5 bases, J lost 1 base, and 13 bases lay in between. Per germline, CDR1 SGHRS and CDR2 YFSETQ. The CDR3 is made up of 15 amino acids. CDR3 protein: CASSLSGKSNQPQHF. The CDR3 nucleotides read TGCGCCAGCAGTCTTTCTGGGAAGAGCAATCAGCCCCAGCATTTT.

The genes are TRBV28 and TRBJ2-7, with 9 bases lining up with TRBD2. From germline, CDR1 is MDHEN and CDR2 SYDVKM. There are 16 residues in the CDR3. The V and J ends lost 5 bases and 5 bases, in that order; junction bases with no gene match: 13. The CDR3: CASSPTPSGVSNEQYF. The CDR3 nucleotides read TGTGCCAGCAGTCCTACCCCTAGCGGGGTTAGTAACGAGCAGTACTTC.